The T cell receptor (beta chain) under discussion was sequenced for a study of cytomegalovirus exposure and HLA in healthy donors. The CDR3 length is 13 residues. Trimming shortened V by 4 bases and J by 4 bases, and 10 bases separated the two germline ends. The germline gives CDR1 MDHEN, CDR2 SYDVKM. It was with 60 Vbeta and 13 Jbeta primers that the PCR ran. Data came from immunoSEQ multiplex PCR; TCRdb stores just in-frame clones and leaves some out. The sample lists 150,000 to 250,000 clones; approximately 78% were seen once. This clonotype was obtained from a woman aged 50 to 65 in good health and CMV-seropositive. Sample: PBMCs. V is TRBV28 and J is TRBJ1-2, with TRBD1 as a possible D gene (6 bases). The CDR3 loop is CASSSGAAYGYTF. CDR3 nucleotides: TGTGCCAGCAGTTCAGGGGCCGCCTATGGCTACACCTTC.